The 12 T cell receptor beta chains given below trace back to one sample, sequenced in a study of identical twins. TCRdb recomputed calls from the 5' RACE reads with MiXCR, one row per CDR3 protein. The table records a few hundred thousand distinct CDR3 sequences, about 8% of them present only once. This sample was also put to use in a study of yellow fever vaccine responses in identical twins.

The sequencing input was CD8+ T cells sorted from blood. The receptors were sampled from a woman aged 18-29 years in good health.

The chain combines TRBV11-2 with TRBJ2-7; unclear D gene. The CDR3 is 15 residues long. V lost 5 bases and J 0 bases, leaving 14 bases between the germline ends. Germline assignment: CDR1 SGHAT and CDR2 FQNNGV. The CDR3 loop is CASSPPAGLSYEQYF. The CDR3 DNA follows: TGTGCCAGCAGCCCCCCGGCTGGCCTCTCCTACGAGCAGTACTTC.

This clonotype appeared many times. This chain uses TRBV14 with TRBJ2-7, with D perhaps being TRBD1 or TRBD2 (5 bases each). Germline V gene data show CDR1 as SGHDN and CDR2 as FVKESK. The CDR3 has 14 residues. Trimming shortened V by 1 base and J by 0 bases, and 7 bases separated the two germline ends. As DNA, the CDR3 is TGTGCCAGCAGCCAAGTGGGGGTCTCCTACGAGCAGTACTTC. This translates into CASSQVGVSYEQYF.

This clonotype showed up just a few times. J is TRBJ1-5 and V is TRBV15, with TRBD1 matching over 9 bases. CDR1 is LNHNV and CDR2 is YYDKDF in the germline V gene (reference sequence). This CDR3 region has 15 residues. Germline trimming cut 4 bases from V and 6 bases from J; bases unmatched to any gene: 7. The CDR3 sequence is CATSTEGTGTQPQHF. DNA for the CDR3: TGTGCCACCAGCACCGAGGGGACAGGGACTCAGCCCCAGCATTTT.

Only a few counts were recorded for this clonotype. The rearrangement uses TRBV7-8 and TRBJ1-2; D might be TRBD1 (5 bases). Trimming cost V 3 bases and J 3 bases, with 14 bases left between them. The CDR3 has 15 amino acids. CDR1 is SGHVS and CDR2 is FQNEAQ in the germline V gene. The CDR3 here is CASSFYQDSDYGYTF. CDR3 in DNA: TGTGCCAGCAGCTTTTACCAAGACAGTGACTATGGCTACACCTTC.

This clonotype was counted ten times or more. This chain links TRBV9 with TRBJ2-7; TRBD1 might be the D (7 bases). V dropped 2 bases and J dropped 3 bases, with 12 bases sitting between them. Germline lookup yields CDR1 SGDLS and CDR2 YYNGEE. The CDR3 sequence is 14 residues long. The CDR3 is CASSVAGGIYEQYF. The CDR3 DNA follows: TGTGCCAGCAGCGTTGCAGGGGGGATCTACGAGCAGTACTTC.

This clonotype was seen a handful of times. The J gene is TRBJ2-7, the V gene TRBV4-2; the D is unclear. The V end was cut by 0 bases, the J end by 0 bases, with 9 bases between. The CDR3 extends over 15 amino acids. Germline V gene lookup returns CDR1 LGHNA and CDR2 YNFKEQ. The CDR3: CASSQEGKGSYEQYF. DNA for the CDR3: TGTGCCAGCAGCCAAGAGGGCAAGGGCTCCTACGAGCAGTACTTC.

The V call is TRBV15, the J call TRBJ2-3; D is unclear. From germline, CDR1 is LNHNV and CDR2 YYDKDF (reference sequence). Trimming cost V 1 base and J 7 bases, with 12 bases left between them. CDR3 length equals 14 residues. The CDR3 sequence: CATSRGTSLNTQYF. The CDR3 coding sequence is TGTGCCACCAGCAGAGGGACCTCCCTTAATACGCAGTATTTT.

This clonotype was observed a handful of times. The chain links TRBV7-8 to TRBJ2-1; D is perhaps TRBD1 (6 bases). V was cut by 8 bases and J by 8 bases, with 19 bases left in between. Germline CDR1 and CDR2: SGHVS and FQNEAQ. The CDR3 has 14 residues. The CDR3 DNA is TGTGCCAGCGGGGGCGGGTCGAACGCCTATGAGCAGTTCTTC. It is translated as CASGGGSNAYEQFF.

A few counts support this clonotype. The chain recombines TRBV6-2 or TRBV6-3 with TRBJ1-5; 7 nucleotides match TRBD1. This CDR3 comprises 13 residues. Trimming at V came to 4 bases and at J to 5 bases, leaving 2 bases not matched to a gene. CDR1 MNHEY and CDR2 SVGEGT come from the germline V gene. The CDR3 bases are TGTGCCAGCAGTTTGGGACAGCATCAGCCCCAGCATTTT. Translating it yields CASSLGQHQPQHF.

This clonotype was seen a few times. The chain joins TRBV9 to TRBJ2-5; D remains unclear. The CDR3 runs 14 residues. Per germline, CDR1 SGDLS and CDR2 YYNGEE. Trimming took off 2 bases at V and 3 bases at J, with 11 bases between the two ends. The CDR3 loop reads CASSVSGLKETQYF. The CDR3 coding sequence is TGTGCCAGCAGCGTTTCCGGGCTGAAAGAGACCCAGTACTTC.

This clonotype has ten or more counts. V gene TRBV5-1 combines with J gene TRBJ2-7, with 8 bases identical to TRBD1. With V trimmed by 2 bases and J by 6 bases, 1 base remained unmatched. The CDR3 has 12 amino acids. Germline V gene lookup returns CDR1 SGHRS and CDR2 YFSETQ. CDR3 region: CASSFTGGEQYF. The CDR3 nucleotides are TGCGCCAGCAGCTTTACAGGGGGCGAGCAGTACTTC.

The genes are TRBV7-9 and TRBJ2-2, with TRBD1 matching 9 bases. CDR1 SEHNR and CDR2 FQNEAQ come from the germline V gene (reference sequence). Losses at the gene ends were 5 bases for V and 2 bases for J; bases not matched to a gene: 6. This CDR3 contains 16 residues. CDR3 coding DNA: TGTGCCAGCAGCACGGACAGGGGCCCTAACACCGGGGAGCTGTTTTTT. Translating it yields CASSTDRGPNTGELFF.